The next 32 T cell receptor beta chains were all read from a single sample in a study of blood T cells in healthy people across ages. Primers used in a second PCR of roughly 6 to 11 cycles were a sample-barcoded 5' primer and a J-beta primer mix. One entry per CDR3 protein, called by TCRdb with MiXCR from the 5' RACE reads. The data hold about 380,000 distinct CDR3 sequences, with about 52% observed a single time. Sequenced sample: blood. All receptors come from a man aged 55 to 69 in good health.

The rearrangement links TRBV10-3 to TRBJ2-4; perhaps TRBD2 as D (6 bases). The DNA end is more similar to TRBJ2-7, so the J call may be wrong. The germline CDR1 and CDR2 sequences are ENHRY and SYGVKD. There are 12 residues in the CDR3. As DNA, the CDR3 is TGTGCCATCAGTGAGTCGACTAGCGAGCAGTACTTC. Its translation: CAISESTSEQYF.

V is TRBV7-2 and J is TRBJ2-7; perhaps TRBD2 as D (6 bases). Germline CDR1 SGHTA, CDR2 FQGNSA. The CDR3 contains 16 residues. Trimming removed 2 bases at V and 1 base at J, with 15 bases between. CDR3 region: CASSLSRGIRSYEQYF. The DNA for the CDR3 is TGTGCCAGCAGCTTATCCCGCGGGATCCGATCCTACGAGCAGTACTTC.

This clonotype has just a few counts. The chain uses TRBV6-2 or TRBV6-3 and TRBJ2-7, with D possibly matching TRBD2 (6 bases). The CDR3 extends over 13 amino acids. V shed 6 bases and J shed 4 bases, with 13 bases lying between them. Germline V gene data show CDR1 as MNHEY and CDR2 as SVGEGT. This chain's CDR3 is CASSAPGGYEQYF. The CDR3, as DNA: TGTGCCAGCAGCGCGCCTGGGGGGTACGAGCAGTACTTC.

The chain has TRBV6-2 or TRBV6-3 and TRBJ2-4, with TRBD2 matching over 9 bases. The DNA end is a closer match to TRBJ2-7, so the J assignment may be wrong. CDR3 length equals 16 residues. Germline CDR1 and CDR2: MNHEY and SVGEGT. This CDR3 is CASSYRPGLAAHEQYF. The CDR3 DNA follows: TGTGCCAGCAGTTATCGACCGGGACTAGCAGCCCACGAGCAGTACTTC.

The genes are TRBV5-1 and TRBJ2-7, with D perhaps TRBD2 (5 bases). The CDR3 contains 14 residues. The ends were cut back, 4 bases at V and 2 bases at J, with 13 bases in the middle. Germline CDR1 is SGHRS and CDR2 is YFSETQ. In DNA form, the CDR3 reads TGCGCCAGCAGCCGGGCGGGTAATGCCTACGAGCAGTACTTC. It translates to CASSRAGNAYEQYF.

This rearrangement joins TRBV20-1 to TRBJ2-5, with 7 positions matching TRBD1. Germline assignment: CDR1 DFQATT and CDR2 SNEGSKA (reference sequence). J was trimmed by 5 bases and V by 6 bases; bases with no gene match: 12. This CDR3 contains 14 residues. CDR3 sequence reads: CSAVSQTGMETQYF. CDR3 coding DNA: TGCAGTGCCGTGTCGCAGACAGGGATGGAGACCCAGTACTTC.

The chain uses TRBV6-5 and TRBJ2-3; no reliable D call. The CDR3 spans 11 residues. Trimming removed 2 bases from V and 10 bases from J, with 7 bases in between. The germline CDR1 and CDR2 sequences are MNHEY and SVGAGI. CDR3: CASSYKWAQYF. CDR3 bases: TGTGCCAGCAGTTACAAGTGGGCGCAGTATTTT.

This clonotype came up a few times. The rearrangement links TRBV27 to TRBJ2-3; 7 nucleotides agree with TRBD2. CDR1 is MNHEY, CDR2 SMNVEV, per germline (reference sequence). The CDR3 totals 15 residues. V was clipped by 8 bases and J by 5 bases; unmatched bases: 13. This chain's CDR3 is CASGPLAGAGDTQYF. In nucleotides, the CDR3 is TGTGCCAGCGGACCCCTCGCGGGAGCGGGAGATACGCAGTATTTT.

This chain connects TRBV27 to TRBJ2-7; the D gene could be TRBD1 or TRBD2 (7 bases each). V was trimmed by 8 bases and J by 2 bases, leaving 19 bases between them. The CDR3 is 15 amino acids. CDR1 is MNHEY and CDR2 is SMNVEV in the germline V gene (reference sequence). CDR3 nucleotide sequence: TGTGCCAGCCGCGGGAGAGGGGGCGCTACCTACGAGCAGTACTTC. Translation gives CASRGRGGATYEQYF.

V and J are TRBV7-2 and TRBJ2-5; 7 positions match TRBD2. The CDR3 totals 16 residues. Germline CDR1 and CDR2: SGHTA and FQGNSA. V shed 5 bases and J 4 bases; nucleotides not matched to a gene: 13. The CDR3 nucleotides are TGTGCCAGCAGCCCCCAACAATCGGGAGGCCGAGAGACCCAGTACTTC. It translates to CASSPQQSGGRETQYF.

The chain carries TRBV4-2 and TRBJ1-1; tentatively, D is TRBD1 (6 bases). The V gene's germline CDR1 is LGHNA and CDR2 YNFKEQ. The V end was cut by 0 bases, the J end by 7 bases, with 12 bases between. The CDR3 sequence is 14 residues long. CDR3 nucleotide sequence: TGTGCCAGCAGCCAAGATGCCAGAGGGGGTGAAGCTTTCTTT. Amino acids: CASSQDARGGEAFF.

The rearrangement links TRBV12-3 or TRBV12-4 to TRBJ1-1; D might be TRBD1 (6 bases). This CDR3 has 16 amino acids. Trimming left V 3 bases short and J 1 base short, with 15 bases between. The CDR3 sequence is CASSFYVGTPNTEAFF. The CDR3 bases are TGTGCCAGCAGTTTTTACGTCGGGACACCGAACACTGAAGCTTTCTTT.

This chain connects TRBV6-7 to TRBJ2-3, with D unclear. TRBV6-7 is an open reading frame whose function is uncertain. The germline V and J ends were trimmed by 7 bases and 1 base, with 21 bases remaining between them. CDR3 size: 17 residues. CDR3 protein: CASTNSAVHKGTDTQYF. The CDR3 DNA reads TGTGCCAGCACTAATTCGGCCGTCCACAAGGGCACAGATACGCAGTATTTT.

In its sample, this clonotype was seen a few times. In DNA, the CDR3 is TGTGCCAGCAGCTTACAAACAGGGGCTGGCTACGAGCAGTACTTC. Its protein product is CASSLQTGAGYEQYF. V and J are TRBV7-6 and TRBJ2-7; 7 nucleotides agree with TRBD1. Germline trimming cut 2 bases from V and 3 bases from J; bases unmatched to any gene: 7. The germline CDR1 and CDR2 sequences are SGHVS and FNYEAQ. This CDR3 spans 15 amino acids.

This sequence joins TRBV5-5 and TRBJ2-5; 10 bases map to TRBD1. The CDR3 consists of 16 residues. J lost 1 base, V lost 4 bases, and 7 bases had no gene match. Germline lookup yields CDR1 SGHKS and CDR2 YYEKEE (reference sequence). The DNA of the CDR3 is TGTGCCAGCAGCAGGGGTTGGGACAGGGGCCAAGAGACCCAGTACTTC. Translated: CASSRGWDRGQETQYF. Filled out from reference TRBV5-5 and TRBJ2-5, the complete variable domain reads DAGVTQSPTHLIKTRGQQVTLRCSPISGHKSVSWYQQVLGQGPQFIFQYYEKEERGRGNFPDRFSARQFPNYSSELNVNALLLGDSALYLCASSRGWDRGQETQYFGPGTRLLVL.

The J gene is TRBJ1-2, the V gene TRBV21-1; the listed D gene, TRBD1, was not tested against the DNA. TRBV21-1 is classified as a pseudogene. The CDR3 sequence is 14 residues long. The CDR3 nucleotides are TGTGCCAGCAGCAAAGCTCTCCGGGACGCTGGCTACACCTTC. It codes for CASSKALRDAGYTF.

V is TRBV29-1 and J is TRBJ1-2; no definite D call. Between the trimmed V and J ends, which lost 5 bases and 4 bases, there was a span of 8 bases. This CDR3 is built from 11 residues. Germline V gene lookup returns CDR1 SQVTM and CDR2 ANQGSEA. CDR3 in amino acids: CSVRSPYGYTF. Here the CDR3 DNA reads TGCAGCGTTAGAAGCCCCTATGGCTACACCTTC.

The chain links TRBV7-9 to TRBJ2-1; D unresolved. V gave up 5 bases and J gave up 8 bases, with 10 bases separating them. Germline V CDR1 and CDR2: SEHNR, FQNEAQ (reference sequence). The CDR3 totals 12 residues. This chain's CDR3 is CASSHGAYEQFF. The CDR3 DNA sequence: TGTGCCAGCAGCCATGGCGCCTATGAGCAGTTCTTC.

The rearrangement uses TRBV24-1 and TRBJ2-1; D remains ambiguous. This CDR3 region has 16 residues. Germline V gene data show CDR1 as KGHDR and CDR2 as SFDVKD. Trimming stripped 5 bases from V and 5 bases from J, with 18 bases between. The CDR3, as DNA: TGTGCCACCAGTGTTCGTACACCCCGACCGGACAATGAGCAGTTCTTC. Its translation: CATSVRTPRPDNEQFF.

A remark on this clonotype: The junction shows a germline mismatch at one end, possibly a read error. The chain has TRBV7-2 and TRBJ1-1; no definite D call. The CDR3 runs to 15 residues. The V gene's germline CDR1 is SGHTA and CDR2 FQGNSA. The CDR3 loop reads CASRLAPGRNTEAFF. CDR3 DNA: TGTGCCAGCCGCTTAGCCCCTGGACGGAACACTGAAGCTTTCTTT.

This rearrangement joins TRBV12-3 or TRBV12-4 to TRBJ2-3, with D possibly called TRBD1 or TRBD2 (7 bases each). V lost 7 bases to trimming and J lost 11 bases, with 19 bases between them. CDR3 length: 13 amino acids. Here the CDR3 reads CASNRGGGQRQYF. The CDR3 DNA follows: TGTGCCAGCAACAGAGGGGGGGGACAGAGGCAGTATTTT.

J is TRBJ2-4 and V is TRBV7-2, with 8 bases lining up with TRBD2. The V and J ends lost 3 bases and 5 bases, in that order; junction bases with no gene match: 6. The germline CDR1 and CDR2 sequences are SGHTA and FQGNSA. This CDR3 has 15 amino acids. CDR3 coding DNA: TGTGCCAGCAGCTTCAGCGGGAGACAGGAAAACATTCAGTACTTC. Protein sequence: CASSFSGRQENIQYF.

The CDR3 is CAISGTQGHEQYF. The CDR3 nucleotides read TGTGCCATCAGTGGCACACAGGGTCACGAGCAGTACTTC. The genes are TRBV10-3 and TRBJ2-5; possible D gene TRBD1, 6 bases. The assigned J gene may be wrong: the sequence end matches TRBJ2-7 better. Germline V gives CDR1 ENHRY, CDR2 SYGVKD. CDR3 length: 13 residues.

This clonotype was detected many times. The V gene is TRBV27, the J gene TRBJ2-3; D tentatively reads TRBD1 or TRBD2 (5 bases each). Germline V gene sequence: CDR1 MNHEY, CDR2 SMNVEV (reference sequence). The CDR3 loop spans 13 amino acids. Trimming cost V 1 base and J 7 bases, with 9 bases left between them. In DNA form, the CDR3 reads TGTGCCAGCAGTTTATTCCGGGGCTATACGCAGTATTTT. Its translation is CASSLFRGYTQYF.

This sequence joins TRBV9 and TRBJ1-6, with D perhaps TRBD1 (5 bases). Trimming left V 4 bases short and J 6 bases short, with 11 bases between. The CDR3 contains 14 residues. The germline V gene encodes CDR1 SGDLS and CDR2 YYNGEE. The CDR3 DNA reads TGTGCCAGCAGCACCGCGACAGCTAATTCACCCCTCCACTTT. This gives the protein CASSTATANSPLHF.

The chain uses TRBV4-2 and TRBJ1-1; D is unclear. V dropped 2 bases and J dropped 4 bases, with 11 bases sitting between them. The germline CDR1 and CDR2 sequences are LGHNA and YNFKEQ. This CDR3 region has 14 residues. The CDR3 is CASSQPGRGTEAFF. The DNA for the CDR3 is TGTGCCAGCAGCCAACCGGGCCGAGGCACTGAAGCTTTCTTT.

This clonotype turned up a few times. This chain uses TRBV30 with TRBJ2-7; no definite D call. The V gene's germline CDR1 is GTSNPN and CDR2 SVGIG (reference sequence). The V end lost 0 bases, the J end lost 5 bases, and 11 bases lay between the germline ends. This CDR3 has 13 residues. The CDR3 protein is CAWSVSDVHEQYF. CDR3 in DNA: TGTGCCTGGAGTGTAAGTGATGTCCACGAGCAGTACTTC.

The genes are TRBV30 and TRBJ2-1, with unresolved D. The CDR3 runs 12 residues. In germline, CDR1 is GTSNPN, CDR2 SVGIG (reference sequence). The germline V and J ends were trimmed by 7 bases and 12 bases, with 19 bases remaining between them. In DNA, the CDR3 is TGTGCCTCCCGAGGCGGCACCAAAGGGCAGTTCTTC. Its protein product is CASRGGTKGQFF. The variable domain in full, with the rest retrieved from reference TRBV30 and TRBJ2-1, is SQTIHQWPATLVQPVGSPLSLECTVEGTSNPNLYWYRQAAGRGLQLLFYSVGIGQISSEVPQNLSASRPQDRQFILSSKKLLLSDSGFYLCASRGGTKGQFFGPGTRLTVL.

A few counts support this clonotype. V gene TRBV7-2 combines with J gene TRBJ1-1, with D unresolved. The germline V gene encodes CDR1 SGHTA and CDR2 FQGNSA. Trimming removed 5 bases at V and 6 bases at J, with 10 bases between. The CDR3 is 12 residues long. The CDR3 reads CASSPPRAEAFF. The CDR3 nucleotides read TGTGCCAGCAGCCCACCGCGGGCTGAAGCTTTCTTT.

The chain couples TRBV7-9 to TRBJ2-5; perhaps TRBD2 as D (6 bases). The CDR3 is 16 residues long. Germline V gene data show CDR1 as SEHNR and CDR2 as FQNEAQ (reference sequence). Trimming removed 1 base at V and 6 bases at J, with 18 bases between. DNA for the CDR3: TGTGCCAGCAGCTTAGTAACGCCGGGGGTTAGGCAGACCCAGTACTTC. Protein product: CASSLVTPGVRQTQYF.

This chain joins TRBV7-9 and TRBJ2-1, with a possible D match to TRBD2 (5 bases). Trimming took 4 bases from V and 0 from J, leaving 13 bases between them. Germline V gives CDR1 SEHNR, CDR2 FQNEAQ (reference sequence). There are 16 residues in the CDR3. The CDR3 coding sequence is TGTGCCAGCAGCTCTCAACTAGGGCTCTCCTACAATGAGCAGTTCTTC. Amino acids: CASSSQLGLSYNEQFF.

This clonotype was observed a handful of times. The CDR3 DNA sequence: TGCAGTGCTAGAGCCGTTGGGCCCGGTCTCTTTGGCTACACCTTC. Translation: CSARAVGPGLFGYTF. The V and J genes are TRBV20-1 and TRBJ1-2; D not certain. Germline V CDR1 and CDR2: DFQATT, SNEGSKA (reference sequence). The CDR3 sequence is 15 residues long. The ends were cut back, 1 base at V and 7 bases at J, with 19 bases in the middle.